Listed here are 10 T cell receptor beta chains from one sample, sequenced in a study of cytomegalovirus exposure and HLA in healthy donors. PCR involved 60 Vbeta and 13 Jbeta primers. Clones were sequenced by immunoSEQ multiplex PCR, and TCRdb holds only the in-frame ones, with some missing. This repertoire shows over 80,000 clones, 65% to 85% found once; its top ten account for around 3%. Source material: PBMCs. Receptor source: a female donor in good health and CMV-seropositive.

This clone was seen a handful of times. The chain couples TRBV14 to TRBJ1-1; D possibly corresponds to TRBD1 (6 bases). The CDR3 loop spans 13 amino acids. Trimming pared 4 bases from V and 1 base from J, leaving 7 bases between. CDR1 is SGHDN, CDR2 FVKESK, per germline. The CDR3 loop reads CASSRTANTEAFF. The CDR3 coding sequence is TGTGCCAGCAGCCGGACAGCGAACACTGAAGCTTTCTTT.

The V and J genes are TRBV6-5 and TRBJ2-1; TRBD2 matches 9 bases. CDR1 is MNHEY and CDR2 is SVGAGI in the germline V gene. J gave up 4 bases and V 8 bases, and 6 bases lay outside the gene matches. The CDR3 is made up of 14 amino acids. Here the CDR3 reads CASGSSGRYNEQFF. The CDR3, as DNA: TGTGCCAGCGGCTCGAGCGGGAGGTACAATGAGCAGTTCTTC.

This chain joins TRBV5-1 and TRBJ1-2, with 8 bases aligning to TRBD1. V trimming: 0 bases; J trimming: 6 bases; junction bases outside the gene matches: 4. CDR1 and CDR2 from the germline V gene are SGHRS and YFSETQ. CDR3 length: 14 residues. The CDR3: CASSLAQGEHGYTF. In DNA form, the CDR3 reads TGCGCCAGCAGCTTGGCACAGGGGGAGCATGGCTACACCTTC.

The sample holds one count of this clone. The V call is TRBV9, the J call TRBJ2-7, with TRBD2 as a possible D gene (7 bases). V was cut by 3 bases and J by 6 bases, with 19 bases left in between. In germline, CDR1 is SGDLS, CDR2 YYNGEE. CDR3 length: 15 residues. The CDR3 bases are TGTGCCAGCAGCGGCCGCCGGGGGGCAGAGGGCGAGCAGTACTTC. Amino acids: CASSGRRGAEGEQYF.

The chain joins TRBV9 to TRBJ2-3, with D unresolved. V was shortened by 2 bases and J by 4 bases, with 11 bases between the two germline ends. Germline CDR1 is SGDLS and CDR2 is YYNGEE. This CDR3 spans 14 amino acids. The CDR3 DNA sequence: TGTGCCAGCAGCGTTTTAAGATCGGCAGATACGCAGTATTTT. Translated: CASSVLRSADTQYF.

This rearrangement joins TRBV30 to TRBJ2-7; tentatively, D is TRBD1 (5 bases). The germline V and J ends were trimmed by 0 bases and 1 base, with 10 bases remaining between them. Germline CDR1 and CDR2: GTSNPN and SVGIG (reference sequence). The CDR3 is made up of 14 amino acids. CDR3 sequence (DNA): TGTGCCTGGAGTGTAGGGGCCCAATCCTACGAGCAGTACTTC. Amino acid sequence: CAWSVGAQSYEQYF.

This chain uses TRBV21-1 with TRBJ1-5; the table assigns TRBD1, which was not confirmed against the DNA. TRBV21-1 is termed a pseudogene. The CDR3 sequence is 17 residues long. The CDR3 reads CASSKTGDRGGNQPQHF. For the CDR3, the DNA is TGTGCCAGCAGCAAAACGGGGGACAGGGGAGGCAATCAGCCCCAGCATTTT.

CDR3 sequence reads: CASSETLSFSGNTIYF. In nucleotides, the CDR3 is TGTGCCAGCAGCGAGACTCTTAGTTTCTCTGGAAACACCATATATTTT. The chain joins TRBV6-6 to TRBJ1-3; D gene unclear. V gave up 6 bases and J gave up 0 bases, with 15 bases separating them. The length of the CDR3 is 16 residues. The germline V gene encodes CDR1 MNHNY and CDR2 SVGAGI (reference sequence).

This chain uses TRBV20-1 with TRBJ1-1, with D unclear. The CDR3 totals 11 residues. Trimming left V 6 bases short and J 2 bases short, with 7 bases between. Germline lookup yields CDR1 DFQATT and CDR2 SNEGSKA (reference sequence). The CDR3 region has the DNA TGCAGTGCCGTCTACAACACTGAAGCTTTCTTT. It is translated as CSAVYNTEAFF.

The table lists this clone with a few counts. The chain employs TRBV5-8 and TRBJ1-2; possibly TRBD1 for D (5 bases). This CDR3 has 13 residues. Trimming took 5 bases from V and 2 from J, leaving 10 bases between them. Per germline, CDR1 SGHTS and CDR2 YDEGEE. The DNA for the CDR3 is TGTGCCAGCAGGTATCCAGGGAACTATGGCTACACCTTC. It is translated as CASRYPGNYGYTF.